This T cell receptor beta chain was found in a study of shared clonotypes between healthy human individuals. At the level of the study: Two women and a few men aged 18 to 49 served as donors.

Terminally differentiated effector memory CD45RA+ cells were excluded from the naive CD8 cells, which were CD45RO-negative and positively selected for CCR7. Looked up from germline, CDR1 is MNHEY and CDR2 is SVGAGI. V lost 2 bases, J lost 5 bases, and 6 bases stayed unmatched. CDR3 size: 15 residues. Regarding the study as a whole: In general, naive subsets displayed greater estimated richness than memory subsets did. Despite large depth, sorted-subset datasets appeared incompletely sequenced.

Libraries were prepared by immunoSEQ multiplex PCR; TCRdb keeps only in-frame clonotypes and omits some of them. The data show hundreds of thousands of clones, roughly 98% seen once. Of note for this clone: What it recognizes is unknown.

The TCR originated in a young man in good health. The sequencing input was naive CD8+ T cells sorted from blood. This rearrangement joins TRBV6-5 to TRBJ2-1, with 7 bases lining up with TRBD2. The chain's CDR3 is CASSYLLAENNEQFF. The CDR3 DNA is TGTGCCAGCAGTTACCTCCTAGCGGAGAACAATGAGCAGTTCTTC.